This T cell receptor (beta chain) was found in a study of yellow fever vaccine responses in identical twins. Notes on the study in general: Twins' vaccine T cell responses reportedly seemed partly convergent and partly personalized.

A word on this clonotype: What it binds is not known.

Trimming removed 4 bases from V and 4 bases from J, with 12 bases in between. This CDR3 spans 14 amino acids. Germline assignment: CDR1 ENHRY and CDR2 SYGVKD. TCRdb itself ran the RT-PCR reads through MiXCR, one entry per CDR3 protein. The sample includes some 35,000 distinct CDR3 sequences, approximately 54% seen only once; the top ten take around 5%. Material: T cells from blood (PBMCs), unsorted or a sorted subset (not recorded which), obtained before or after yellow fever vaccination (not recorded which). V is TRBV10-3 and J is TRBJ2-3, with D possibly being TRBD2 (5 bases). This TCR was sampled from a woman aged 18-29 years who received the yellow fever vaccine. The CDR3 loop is CAISGSGSADTQYF. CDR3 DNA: TGTGCCATCAGTGGGAGCGGTAGCGCAGATACGCAGTATTTT.